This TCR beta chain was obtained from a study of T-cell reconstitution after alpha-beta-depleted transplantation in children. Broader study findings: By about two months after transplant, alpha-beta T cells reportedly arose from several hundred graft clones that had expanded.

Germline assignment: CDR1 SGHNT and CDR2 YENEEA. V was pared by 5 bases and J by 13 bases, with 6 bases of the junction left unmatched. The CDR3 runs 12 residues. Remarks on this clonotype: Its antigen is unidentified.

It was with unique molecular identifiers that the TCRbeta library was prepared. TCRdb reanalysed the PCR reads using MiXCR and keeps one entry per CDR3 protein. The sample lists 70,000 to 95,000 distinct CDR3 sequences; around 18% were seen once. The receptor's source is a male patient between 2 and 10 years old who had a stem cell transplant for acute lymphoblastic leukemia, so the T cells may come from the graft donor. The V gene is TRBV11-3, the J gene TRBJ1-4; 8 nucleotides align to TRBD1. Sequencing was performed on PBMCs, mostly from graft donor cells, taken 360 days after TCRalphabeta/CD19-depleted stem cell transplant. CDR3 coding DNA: TGTGCCAGCAGCCCTGGACAGGGTGGACTGTTTTTT. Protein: CASSPGQGGLFF.